This TCR beta chain was identified in a study of blood T cell repertoires in COVID-19 (dated by TCRdb to about 2020). Background for the entire study: Collaborator samples came from the United States, Italy and Spain and covered acute and convalescent phases of COVID-19. The prospective study material was composed of cDNA or gDNA derived from T cells, B-cell-depleted T cells, or PBMCs. The dataset comprised deeply sampled blood TCRbeta repertoires from subjects exposed to, actively infected with, or recovered from COVID-19. The repertoires were made available in a free public database intended to serve as a resource for research on the immune response to SARS-CoV-2. Samples came from the ongoing ImmuneRACE study (first 160 participants) plus 1,254 subjects from 6 global collaborators. A de-identified subject ID, COVID-19 status, age in years and sex were almost always included in the sample metadata. Where available, HLA class I and class II types were taken from metadata supplied by the sample provider and were not determined by assay-based typing.

This clone was detected once. Its antigen remains undetermined. Per-base quality was not reported, and no clone a single base away is much larger than it. TCRbeta CDR3 regions were amplified from genomic DNA using the immunoSEQ Assay, a bias-controlled multiplex PCR. From the authors' description of their analysis: The number of nucleated cells in each sample was estimated by amplification of reference gene primers within the assay. Sequence reads were collapsed and filtered to measure the absolute abundance of every unique TCRbeta CDR3 rearrangement. For each sample, productive Simpson clonality was calculated as the square root of Simpson's diversity index across productive rearrangements. What TCRdb holds here is the immuneACCESS table cut down to in-frame rearrangements. Part of the clones is not present; checked against another copy, under half of the missing clones reflect an unresolved V gene, and the others are unexplained. The DNA gave D and trimming, while V, J and clone size come from that table. This sample comprises more than 90,000 clones, around 87% of them detected only once. The top ten constitute roughly 12% of the sample.

The collaborating institutions used their own protocols to collect whole blood in K2EDTA tubes. For TCRbeta analysis, collaborators shipped samples as frozen whole blood, isolated PBMCs, or DNA extracted from either of those sample types. The CDR3 runs 16 amino acids, cysteine and phenylalanine included. Of all the DNA, just the CDR3 is kept, 48 bases in frame from base 1. The junction shows trimming of 3 bases on V and 4 bases on J, plus 16 bases between the germline ends. CDR1 and CDR2, looked up from the germline V gene, are SGHRS and YFSETQ. Overall results and qualifications from the work: The quantity of clinical and demographic metadata differed by source and by participant and was supplied without curation.

Recombination joined TRBV5-1 with TRBJ1-4; no D gene can be assigned with confidence. Sequencing was performed on peripheral blood. The TCR was taken from a woman in her 30s with acute or convalescent COVID-19. CDR3 loop: CASSSRGEPFNEKLFF. The bases are TGCGCCAGCAGCTCTCGCGGGGAGCCGTTTAATGAAAAACTGTTTTTT.